Sequencing of this T cell receptor beta chain was carried out in a study of T cell responses to AZD1222 COVID-19 vaccine. Overall study findings and caveats: Only after the peak T cell response were repertoires sampled.

Trimming cost V 3 bases and J 6 bases, with 11 bases left between them. Germline loops: CDR1 MNHEY, CDR2 SMNVEV (reference sequence). This CDR3 has 13 residues. This clone was seen once. Its specificity is unknown. The protocol was immunoSEQ multiplex PCR, while the TCRdb copy is restricted to in-frame clones and leaves out a portion. Of 150,000 to 200,000 clones in the sample, just under 95% were seen once. Sequencing used peripheral blood, obtained on day 0 of AZD1222 vaccination. The chain has TRBV27 and TRBJ1-1; D call uncertain. The receptor's source is an adult in good health. The CDR3 sequence is CASSFRGISEAFF. DNA of the CDR3: TGTGCCAGCAGTTTTCGGGGTATCTCTGAAGCTTTCTTT.